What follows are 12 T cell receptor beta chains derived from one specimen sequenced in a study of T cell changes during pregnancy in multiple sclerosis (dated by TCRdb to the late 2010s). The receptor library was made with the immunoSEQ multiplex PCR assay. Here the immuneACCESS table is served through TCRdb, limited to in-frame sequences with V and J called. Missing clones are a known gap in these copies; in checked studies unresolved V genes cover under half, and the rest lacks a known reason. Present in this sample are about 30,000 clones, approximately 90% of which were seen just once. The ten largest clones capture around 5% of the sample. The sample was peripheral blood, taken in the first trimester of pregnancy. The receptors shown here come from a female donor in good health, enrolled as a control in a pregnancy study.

The CDR3 sequence is CASRDSGAYNEQFF. The CDR3 nucleotides are TGTGCCAGCCGGGATAGCGGGGCTTACAATGAGCAGTTCTTC. The chain couples TRBV2 to TRBJ2-1; 8 bases line up with TRBD2. J was trimmed by 4 bases and V by 8 bases; bases with no gene match: 7. The CDR3 extends over 14 amino acids. Germline CDR1 and CDR2: SNHLY and FYNNEI.

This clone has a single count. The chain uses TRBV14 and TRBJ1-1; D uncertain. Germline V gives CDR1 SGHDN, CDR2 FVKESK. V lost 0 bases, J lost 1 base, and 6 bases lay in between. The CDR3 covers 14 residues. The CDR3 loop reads CASSQDEGNTEAFF. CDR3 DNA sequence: TGTGCCAGCAGCCAAGATGAGGGGAACACTGAAGCTTTCTTT.

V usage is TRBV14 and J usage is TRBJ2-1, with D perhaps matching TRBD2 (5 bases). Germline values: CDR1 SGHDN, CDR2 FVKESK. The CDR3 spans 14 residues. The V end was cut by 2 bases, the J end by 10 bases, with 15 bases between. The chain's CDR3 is CASSQLNLAREQFF. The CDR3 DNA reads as TGTGCCAGCAGCCAACTAAATTTAGCGAGAGAGCAGTTCTTC.

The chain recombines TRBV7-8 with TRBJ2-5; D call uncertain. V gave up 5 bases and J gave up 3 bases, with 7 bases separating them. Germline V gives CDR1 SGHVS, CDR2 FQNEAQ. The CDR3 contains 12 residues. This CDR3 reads CASSLTKETQYF. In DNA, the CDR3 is TGTGCCAGCAGCCTCACAAAAGAGACCCAGTACTTC.

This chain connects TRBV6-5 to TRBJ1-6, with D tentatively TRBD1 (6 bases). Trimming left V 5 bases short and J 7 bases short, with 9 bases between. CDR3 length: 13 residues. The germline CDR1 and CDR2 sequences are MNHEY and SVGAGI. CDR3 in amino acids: CASSPTGNSPLHF. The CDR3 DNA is TGTGCCAGCAGTCCCACAGGGAATTCACCCCTCCACTTT.

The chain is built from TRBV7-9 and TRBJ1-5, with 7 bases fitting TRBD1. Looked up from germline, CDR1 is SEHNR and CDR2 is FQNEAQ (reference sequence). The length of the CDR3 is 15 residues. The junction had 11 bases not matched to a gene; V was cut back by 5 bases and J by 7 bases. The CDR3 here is CASSPDQGGSQPQHF. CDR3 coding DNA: TGTGCCAGCAGCCCCGATCAGGGGGGCAGCCAGCCCCAGCATTTT.

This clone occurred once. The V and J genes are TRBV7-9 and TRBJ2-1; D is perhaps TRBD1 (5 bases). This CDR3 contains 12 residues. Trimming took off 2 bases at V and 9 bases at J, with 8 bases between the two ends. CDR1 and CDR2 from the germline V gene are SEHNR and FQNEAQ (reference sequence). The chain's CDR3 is CASSLQGSEQFF. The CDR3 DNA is TGTGCCAGCAGCTTACAGGGAAGTGAGCAGTTCTTC. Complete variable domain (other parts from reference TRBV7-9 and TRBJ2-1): DTGVSQNPRHKITKRGQNVTFRCDPISEHNRLYWYRQTLGQGPEFLTYFQNEAQLEKSRLLSDRFSAERPKGSFSTLEIQRTEQGDSAMYLCASSLQGSEQFFGPGTRLTVL.

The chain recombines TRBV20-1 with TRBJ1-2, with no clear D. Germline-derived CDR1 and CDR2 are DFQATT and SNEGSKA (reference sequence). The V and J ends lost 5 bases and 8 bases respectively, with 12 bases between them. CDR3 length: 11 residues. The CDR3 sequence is CSAPSLGGYTF. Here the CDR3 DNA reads TGCAGTGCTCCTTCTCTCGGGGGCTACACCTTC.

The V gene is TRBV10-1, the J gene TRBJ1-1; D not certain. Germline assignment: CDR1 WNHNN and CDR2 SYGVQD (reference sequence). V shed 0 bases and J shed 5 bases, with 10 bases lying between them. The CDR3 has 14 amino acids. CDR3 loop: CASSESRHDTEAFF. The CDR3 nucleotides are TGCGCCAGCAGTGAGTCCAGGCACGATACTGAAGCTTTCTTT.

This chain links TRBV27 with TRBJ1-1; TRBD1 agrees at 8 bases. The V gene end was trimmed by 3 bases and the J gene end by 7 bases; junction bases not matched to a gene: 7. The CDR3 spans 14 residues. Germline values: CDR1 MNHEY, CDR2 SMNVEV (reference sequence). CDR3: CASSLGQGAGEAFF. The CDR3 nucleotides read TGTGCCAGCAGTTTGGGGCAGGGGGCGGGTGAAGCTTTCTTT.

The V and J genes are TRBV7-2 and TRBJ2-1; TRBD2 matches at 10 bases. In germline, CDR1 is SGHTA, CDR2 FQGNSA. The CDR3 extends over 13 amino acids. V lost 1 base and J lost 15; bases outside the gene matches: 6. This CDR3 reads CASSLVRTSGLFF. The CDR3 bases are TGTGCCAGCAGCTTAGTTAGGACTAGCGGCCTGTTCTTC.

CDR3 sequence reads: CASSPRSGTEAFF. In DNA form, the CDR3 reads TGTGCCAGCAGCCCCAGATCGGGCACTGAAGCTTTCTTT. V gene TRBV7-2 combines with J gene TRBJ1-1; no reliable D call. The germline V and J ends were trimmed by 5 bases and 4 bases, with 11 bases remaining between them. The CDR3 extends over 13 amino acids. CDR1 SGHTA and CDR2 FQGNSA come from the germline V gene.